The next 28 T cell receptor beta chains were all read from a single sample in a study of T cell repertoires in cytomegalovirus infection. The antigens for these receptors are not known. TCRdb re-analysed the reads in MiXCR, keeping a single row per CDR3 protein. The table lists about 160,000 distinct CDR3 sequences, approximately 21% of them singletons. The sequencing used CD8+ T cells from cultured PBMCs, collected from culture after CMV antigen stimulation. The receptors come from a human donor in good health (CMV status not recorded). Some clones in this sample may be carry-over from other donors' samples.

The genes are TRBV7-9 and TRBJ2-1; 8 bases are a match to TRBD1. The germline V gene encodes CDR1 SEHNR and CDR2 FQNEAQ (reference sequence). This CDR3 spans 15 amino acids. The V segment lost 3 bases and the J segment 9 bases; nucleotides outside the gene matches: 10. CDR3 sequence: CASSFEGQGQREQFF. The CDR3 nucleotides are TGTGCCAGCAGCTTTGAAGGACAGGGACAGCGTGAGCAGTTCTTC.

This chain joins TRBV28 and TRBJ2-7; no definite D call. Trimming pared 3 bases from V and 6 bases from J, leaving 15 bases between. Germline loops: CDR1 MDHEN, CDR2 SYDVKM. This CDR3 region has 14 residues. The CDR3 bases are TGTGCCAGCAGTTTGACCCTGGATCCCCCCGAGCAGTACTTC. This sequence encodes CASSLTLDPPEQYF.

The sample holds one count of this clonotype. The chain has TRBV6-5 and TRBJ2-3; D is perhaps TRBD2 (6 bases). The CDR3 is 14 residues long. Germline V CDR1 and CDR2: MNHEY, SVGAGI. Trimming removed 4 bases from V and 6 bases from J, with 14 bases in between. The CDR3, as DNA: TGTGCCAGCAGTTCGCGACTAGTTCAGGATACGCAGTATTTT. Protein sequence: CASSSRLVQDTQYF.

The gene calls are TRBV7-9 and TRBJ1-1; D is unresolved. V gave up 1 base and J gave up 7 bases, with 7 bases separating them. The CDR3 runs to 12 residues. The germline V gene has CDR1 SEHNR and CDR2 FQNEAQ (reference sequence). The CDR3 spells CASSLGVIEAFF. The CDR3 DNA sequence: TGTGCCAGCAGCTTAGGTGTAATTGAAGCTTTCTTT.

The chain has TRBV11-2 and TRBJ1-3; D remains unclear. CDR1 and CDR2 (germline): SGHAT, FQNNGV. V lost 5 bases and J lost 0, with 14 bases in between. This CDR3 has 16 residues. CDR3: CASSPTGGPSGNTIYF. The CDR3 DNA reads TGTGCCAGCAGCCCCACCGGCGGACCCTCTGGAAACACCATATATTTT.

This rearrangement joins TRBV5-6 to TRBJ1-4; D perhaps matches TRBD1 (6 bases). Between the trimmed V and J ends, which lost 1 base and 3 bases, there was a span of 10 bases. From germline, CDR1 is SGHDT and CDR2 YYEEEE. The CDR3 runs 15 residues. CDR3 protein: CASSLSHRANEKLFF. As DNA, the CDR3 is TGTGCCAGCAGCTTGTCCCACAGGGCTAATGAAAAACTGTTTTTT.

The chain links TRBV29-1 to TRBJ2-7; D not certain. V gave up 1 base and J gave up 4 bases, with 11 bases separating them. The CDR3 totals 13 residues. CDR1 and CDR2 (germline): SQVTM, ANQGSEA. The CDR3 nucleotides are TGCAGCGTTGAAGGGAAGGGAACGTACGAGCAGTACTTC. It is translated as CSVEGKGTYEQYF.

V gene TRBV30 combines with J gene TRBJ2-7; 8 bases align to TRBD1. The germline gives CDR1 GTSNPN, CDR2 SVGIG (reference sequence). The ends lost 2 bases at V and 5 bases at J; junction bases unmatched: 2. This CDR3 contains 12 residues. DNA for the CDR3: TGTGCCTGGAGTTGGACAGGGAACGAGCAGTACTTC. Translating it yields CAWSWTGNEQYF.

This clonotype came up many times. The chain combines TRBV6-5 with TRBJ2-1, with 9 bases aligning to TRBD1. V trimming: 2 bases; J trimming: 2 bases; junction bases outside the gene matches: 1. Germline CDR1 MNHEY, CDR2 SVGAGI. The CDR3 length is 15 residues. DNA for the CDR3: TGTGCCAGCAGTTACAGGGACAGGGCCTACAATGAGCAGTTCTTC. As protein: CASSYRDRAYNEQFF.

This clonotype came up a few times. V usage is TRBV5-4 and J usage is TRBJ2-3, with 7 bases aligning to TRBD1. This CDR3 has 14 amino acids. CDR1 and CDR2 (germline): SGHNT, YYREEE (reference sequence). V lost 3 bases, J lost 6 bases, and 7 bases stayed unmatched. The DNA of the CDR3 is TGTGCCAGCAGCTCGACAGGGCTGCGGGATACGCAGTATTTT. It codes for CASSSTGLRDTQYF.

This clonotype was seen a few times. The rearrangement links TRBV7-9 to TRBJ2-1, with D perhaps TRBD1 or TRBD2 (5 bases each). The CDR3 sequence is 14 residues long. Germline V gene data show CDR1 as SEHNR and CDR2 as FQNEAQ (reference sequence). V was trimmed by 5 bases and J by 3 bases, leaving 11 bases between them. CDR3 sequence (DNA): TGTGCCAGCAGCCCCCGGGACGGCTACAATGAGCAGTTCTTC. It yields the protein CASSPRDGYNEQFF.

The genes are TRBV27 and TRBJ2-1, with D tentatively TRBD1 (6 bases). The CDR3 contains 16 residues. The ends were cut back, 3 bases at V and 5 bases at J, with 17 bases in the middle. Germline V gene data show CDR1 as MNHEY and CDR2 as SMNVEV (reference sequence). The chain's CDR3 is CASSLMGASLHNEQFF. Here the CDR3 DNA reads TGTGCCAGCAGTTTGATGGGGGCGAGCCTACACAATGAGCAGTTCTTC.

This rearrangement joins TRBV7-9 to TRBJ2-7; D unclear. In germline, CDR1 is SEHNR, CDR2 FQNEAQ (reference sequence). The CDR3 extends over 14 amino acids. Trimming left V 2 bases short and J 3 bases short, with 11 bases between. The CDR3 region is CASSLLQPHYEQYF. CDR3 nucleotides: TGTGCCAGCAGCTTACTTCAACCTCACTACGAGCAGTACTTC.

In its sample, this clonotype was seen many times. V and J are TRBV28 and TRBJ2-3; TRBD2 is a possible D gene (6 bases). Trimming left V 2 bases short and J 4 bases short, with 10 bases between. The length of the CDR3 is 14 residues. CDR1 MDHEN and CDR2 SYDVKM come from the germline V gene. The CDR3 DNA reads as TGTGCCAGCAGTTTAATGACTAGGGCAGATACGCAGTATTTT. The encoded protein is CASSLMTRADTQYF.

V usage is TRBV6-2 or TRBV6-3 and J usage is TRBJ1-5; 7 bases fit TRBD1. The junction had 4 bases not matched to a gene; V was cut back by 4 bases and J by 4 bases. The CDR3 length is 14 residues. The V gene's germline CDR1 is MNHEY and CDR2 SVGEGT. The CDR3 loop is CASSSGTANQPQHF. The CDR3 DNA sequence: TGTGCCAGCAGTTCCGGGACAGCAAATCAGCCCCAGCATTTT.

J is TRBJ2-7 and V is TRBV7-2; a possible D gene is TRBD1 (5 bases). V lost 3 bases and J lost 0, with 9 bases in between. The germline CDR1 and CDR2 sequences are SGHTA and FQGNSA. This CDR3 is built from 14 residues. This CDR3 is CASSLGRFSYEQYF. The DNA of the CDR3 is TGTGCCAGCAGCTTGGGGCGGTTCTCCTACGAGCAGTACTTC. Full variable domain (missing parts from reference TRBV7-2 and TRBJ2-7): GAGVSQSPSNKVTEKGKDVELRCDPISGHTALYWYRQSLGQGLEFLIYFQGNSAPDKSGLPSDRFSAERTGGSVSTLTIQRTQQEDSAVYLCASSLGRFSYEQYFGPGTRLTVT.

There are a few counts of this clonotype. The V and J genes are TRBV6-6 and TRBJ2-3, with TRBD2 identical over 13 bases. After removal of 2 bases from V and 4 bases from J, the junction contained 12 bases not matched to a gene. CDR3 length: 19 residues. Germline V gene sequence: CDR1 MNHNY, CDR2 SVGAGI (reference sequence). The CDR3 DNA sequence: TGTGCCAGCAGTTACCGAACTCGGGGACTAGCGGGGAACCCAGATACGCAGTATTTT. This codes for CASSYRTRGLAGNPDTQYF.

The CDR3 DNA reads TGCGCCAGCAGCCTACCTATTAATGGGACAGGGAACACTGAAGCTTTCTTT. Translation: CASSLPINGTGNTEAFF. The V gene is TRBV5-1, the J gene TRBJ1-1, with 8 positions matching TRBD1. With 4 bases clipped from V and 1 base from J, the junction kept 12 bases outside the gene matches. The CDR3 covers 17 residues. Germline lookup yields CDR1 SGHRS and CDR2 YFSETQ.

V is TRBV27 and J is TRBJ2-2, with TRBD2 matching over 11 bases. This CDR3 region has 19 residues. With V trimmed by 5 bases and J by 6 bases, 17 bases remained unmatched. The germline gives CDR1 MNHEY, CDR2 SMNVEV (reference sequence). CDR3 loop: CASSPRASGGTLRAGELFF. CDR3 DNA: TGTGCCAGCAGTCCCCGGGCTAGCGGGGGGACCCTCCGTGCCGGGGAGCTGTTTTTT.

The V and J genes are TRBV25-1 and TRBJ1-1; TRBD1 matches at 7 bases. With V trimmed by 8 bases and J by 1 base, 4 bases remained unmatched. The CDR3 runs 13 residues. Germline values: CDR1 MGHDK, CDR2 SYGVNS. CDR3 DNA sequence: TGTGCCAGCGGATGGACAGGGAACACTGAAGCTTTCTTT. Translating gives CASGWTGNTEAFF. The full variable domain, its missing parts supplied by reference TRBV25-1 and TRBJ1-1, is EADIYQTPRYLVIGTGKKITLECSQTMGHDKMYWYQQDPGMELHLIHYSYGVNSTEKGDLSSESTVSRIRTEHFPLTLESARPSHTSQYLCASGWTGNTEAFFGQGTRLTVV.

This rearrangement joins TRBV12-3 or TRBV12-4 to TRBJ1-1; D is possibly TRBD1 (6 bases). V was pared by 2 bases and J by 11 bases, with 15 bases between. The CDR3 spans 13 residues. CDR3 coding DNA: TGTGCCAGCAGTTTAAAGGGGGTCTATGAGGCTTTCTTT. This sequence encodes CASSLKGVYEAFF.

This clonotype was counted a few times. The chain is built from TRBV6-5 and TRBJ1-6; 9 bases align to TRBD1. Looked up from germline, CDR1 is MNHEY and CDR2 is SVGAGI. This CDR3 spans 16 amino acids. With V trimmed by 6 bases and J by 1 base, 4 bases remained unmatched. The CDR3 DNA is TGTGCCAGCAGAACACAGGGGGCGTCCTATAATTCACCCCTCCACTTT. Translated, it gives CASRTQGASYNSPLHF.

CDR3 nucleotides: TGCAGTGCTAGGCCCATGCACAGTTCTCCTGGAAACACCATATATTTT. It is translated as CSARPMHSSPGNTIYF. This sequence joins TRBV20-1 and TRBJ1-3; D gene ambiguous. Germline V CDR1 and CDR2: DFQATT, SNEGSKA (reference sequence). The CDR3 contains 16 residues. The V and J ends lost 3 bases and 2 bases respectively, with 17 bases between them.

The rearrangement links TRBV6-1 to TRBJ2-2; no clear D. Trimming removed 6 bases at V and 1 base at J, with 3 bases between. CDR3 length: 12 amino acids. Germline V gene sequence: CDR1 MNHNS, CDR2 SASEGT. The CDR3 sequence is CASRMNTGELFF. The CDR3 DNA reads TGTGCCAGCAGAATGAACACCGGGGAGCTGTTTTTT.

The J gene is TRBJ1-2, the V gene TRBV6-2 or TRBV6-3, with D possibly being TRBD1 (5 bases). The V and J ends lost 2 bases and 5 bases respectively, with 15 bases between them. From germline, CDR1 is MNHEY and CDR2 SVGEGT. The CDR3 spans 15 residues. The CDR3 sequence is CASSYGGVTAYGYTF. DNA of the CDR3: TGTGCCAGCAGTTACGGGGGGGTAACTGCTTATGGCTACACCTTC.

This sequence joins TRBV6-2 or TRBV6-3 and TRBJ2-1; TRBD2 is a possible D gene (6 bases). CDR3 size: 13 residues. Germline-derived CDR1 and CDR2 are MNHEY and SVGEGT. With 5 bases removed from V and 9 bases from J, the gap between germline ends came to 14 bases. CDR3 sequence (DNA): TGTGCCAGCAGTGCTGGAGGGCTTAGTGAGCAGTTCTTC. Amino acids: CASSAGGLSEQFF.

This clonotype was found a few times. CDR3 region: CASRAMDYNSPLHF. Written as DNA, the CDR3 is TGTGCCAGCAGAGCCATGGACTATAATTCACCCCTCCACTTT. The rearrangement joins TRBV7-6 to TRBJ1-6, with unresolved D. This CDR3 contains 14 residues. V lost 6 bases to trimming and J lost 3 bases, with 9 bases between them. The germline V gene has CDR1 SGHVS and CDR2 FNYEAQ.

The chain is built from TRBV6-1 and TRBJ1-5; 10 positions agree with TRBD1. CDR1 and CDR2 from the germline V gene are MNHNS and SASEGT. The CDR3 totals 15 residues. The J segment lost 1 base and the V segment lost 4 bases, leaving 1 base of the junction unmatched. Written as DNA, the CDR3 is TGTGCCAGCAGTGGACAGGGGGCGAGCAATCAGCCCCAGCATTTT. Its protein product is CASSGQGASNQPQHF.